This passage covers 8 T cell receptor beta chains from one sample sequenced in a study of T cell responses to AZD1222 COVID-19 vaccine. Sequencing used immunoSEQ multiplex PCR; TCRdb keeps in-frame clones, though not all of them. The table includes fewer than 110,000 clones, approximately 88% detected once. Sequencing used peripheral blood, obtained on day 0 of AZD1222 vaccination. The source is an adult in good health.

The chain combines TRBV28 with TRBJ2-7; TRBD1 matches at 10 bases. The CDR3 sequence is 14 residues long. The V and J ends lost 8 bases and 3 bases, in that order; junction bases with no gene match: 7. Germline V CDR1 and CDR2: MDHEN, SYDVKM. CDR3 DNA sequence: TGTGCCAGCCACTCGGGACAGGGGAACTACGAGCAGTACTTC. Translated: CASHSGQGNYEQYF.

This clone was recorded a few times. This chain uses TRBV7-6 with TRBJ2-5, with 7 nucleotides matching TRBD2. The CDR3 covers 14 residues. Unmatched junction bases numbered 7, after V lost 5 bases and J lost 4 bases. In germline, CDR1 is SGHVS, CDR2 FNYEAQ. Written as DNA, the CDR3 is TGTGCCAGCAGCGGGCGGGAGCGGGGAGAGACCCAGTACTTC. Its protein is CASSGRERGETQYF.

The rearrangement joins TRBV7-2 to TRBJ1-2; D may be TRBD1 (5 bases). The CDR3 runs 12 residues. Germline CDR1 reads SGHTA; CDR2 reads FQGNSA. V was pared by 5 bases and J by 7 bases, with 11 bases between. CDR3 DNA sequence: TGTGCCAGCAGCCAATCCGGGGCTGGCTACACCTTC. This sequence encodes CASSQSGAGYTF.

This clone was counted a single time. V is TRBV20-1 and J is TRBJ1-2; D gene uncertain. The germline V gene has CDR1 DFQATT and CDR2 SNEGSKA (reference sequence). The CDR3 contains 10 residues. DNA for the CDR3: TGCAGCCTTCCAGGTTATGGCTACACCTTC. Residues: CSLPGYGYTF.

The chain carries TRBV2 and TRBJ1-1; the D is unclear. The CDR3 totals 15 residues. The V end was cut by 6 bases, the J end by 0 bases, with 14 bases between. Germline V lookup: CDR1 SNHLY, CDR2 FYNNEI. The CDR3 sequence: CASRRLLTLNTEAFF. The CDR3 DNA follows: TGTGCCAGCAGACGGCTATTGACACTGAACACTGAAGCTTTCTTT.

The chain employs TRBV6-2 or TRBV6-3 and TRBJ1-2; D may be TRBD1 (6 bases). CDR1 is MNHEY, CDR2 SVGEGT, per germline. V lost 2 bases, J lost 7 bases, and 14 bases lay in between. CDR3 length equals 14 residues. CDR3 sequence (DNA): TGTGCCAGCAGTTACGAGCGGGGGGCGTTTGGCTACACCTTC. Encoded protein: CASSYERGAFGYTF.

The CDR3 loop is CASRASGRNTGELFF. CDR3 coding DNA: TGTGCCAGCAGAGCTAGCGGGAGGAACACCGGGGAGCTGTTTTTT. The chain joins TRBV3-1 (or the pseudogene TRBV3-2) to TRBJ2-2; TRBD2 agrees at 10 bases. V lost 6 bases to trimming and J lost 1 base; unmatched junction nucleotides: 2. Germline V gives CDR1 LGHDT, CDR2 YNNKEL (reference sequence). There are 15 residues in the CDR3.

The CDR3 region is CASSELTGGHGYTF. DNA of the CDR3: TGTGCCAGCAGCGAATTGACAGGGGGTCATGGCTACACCTTC. The chain links TRBV9 to TRBJ1-2; 9 bases fit TRBD1. With V trimmed by 3 bases and J by 6 bases, 6 bases remained unmatched. Per the germline V gene, CDR1 is SGDLS and CDR2 is YYNGEE. The CDR3 spans 14 residues.